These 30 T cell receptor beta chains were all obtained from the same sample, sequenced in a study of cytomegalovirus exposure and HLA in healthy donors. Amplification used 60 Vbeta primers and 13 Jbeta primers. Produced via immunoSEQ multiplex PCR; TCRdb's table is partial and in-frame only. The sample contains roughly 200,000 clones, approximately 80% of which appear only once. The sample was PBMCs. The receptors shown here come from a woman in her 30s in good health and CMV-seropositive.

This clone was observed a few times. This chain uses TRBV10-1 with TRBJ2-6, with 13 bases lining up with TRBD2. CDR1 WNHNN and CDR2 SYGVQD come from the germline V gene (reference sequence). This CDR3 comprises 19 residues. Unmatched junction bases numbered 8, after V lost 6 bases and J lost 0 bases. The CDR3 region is CASRGGTSGTYSGANVLTF. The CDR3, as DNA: TGCGCCAGCAGGGGGGGGACTAGCGGGACATACTCTGGGGCCAACGTCCTGACTTTC.

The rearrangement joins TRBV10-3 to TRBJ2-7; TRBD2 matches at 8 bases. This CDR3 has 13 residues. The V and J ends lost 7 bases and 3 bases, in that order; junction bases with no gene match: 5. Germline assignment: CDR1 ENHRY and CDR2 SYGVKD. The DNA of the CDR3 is TGTGCCATCACACCGGGACTAGTCTACGAGCAGTACTTC. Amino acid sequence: CAITPGLVYEQYF.

The CDR3 reads CASSGGTPNTGELFF. CDR3 DNA: TGTGCCAGCAGCGGCGGGACTCCTAACACCGGGGAGCTGTTTTTT. This chain uses TRBV9 with TRBJ2-2; D might be TRBD2 (6 bases). In germline, CDR1 is SGDLS, CDR2 YYNGEE. V gave up 3 bases and J gave up 2 bases, with 11 bases separating them. There are 15 residues in the CDR3.

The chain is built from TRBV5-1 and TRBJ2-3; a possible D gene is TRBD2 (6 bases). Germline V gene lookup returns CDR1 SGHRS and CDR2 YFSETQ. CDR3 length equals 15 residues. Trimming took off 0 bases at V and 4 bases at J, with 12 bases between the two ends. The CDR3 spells CASSLGPGGSDTQYF. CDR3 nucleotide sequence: TGCGCCAGCAGCTTGGGGCCAGGAGGGTCAGATACGCAGTATTTT.

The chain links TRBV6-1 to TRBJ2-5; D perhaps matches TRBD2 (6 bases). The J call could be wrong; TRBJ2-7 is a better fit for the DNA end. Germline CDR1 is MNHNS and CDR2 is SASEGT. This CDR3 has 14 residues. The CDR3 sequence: CASSVGTGAYEQYF. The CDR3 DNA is TGTGCCAGCAGTGTCGGGACTGGGGCCTACGAGCAGTACTTC.

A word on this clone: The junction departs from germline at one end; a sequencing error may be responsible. The CDR3 spells CASSLVVETEAFF. The CDR3 region has the DNA TGTGCTAGCAGCTTAGTAGTTGAAACTGAAGCTTTCTTT. The chain carries TRBV7-7 and TRBJ1-1, with unresolved D. The CDR3 has 13 amino acids. Looked up from germline, CDR1 is SSHAT and CDR2 is FNYEAQ (reference sequence).

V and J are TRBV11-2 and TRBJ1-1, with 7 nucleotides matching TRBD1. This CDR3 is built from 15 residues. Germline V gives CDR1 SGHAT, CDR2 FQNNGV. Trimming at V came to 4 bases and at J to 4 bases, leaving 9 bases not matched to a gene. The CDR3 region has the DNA TGTGCCAGCAGCTCAAACTCAGGGGGTGGCACTGAAGCTTTCTTT. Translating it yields CASSSNSGGGTEAFF.

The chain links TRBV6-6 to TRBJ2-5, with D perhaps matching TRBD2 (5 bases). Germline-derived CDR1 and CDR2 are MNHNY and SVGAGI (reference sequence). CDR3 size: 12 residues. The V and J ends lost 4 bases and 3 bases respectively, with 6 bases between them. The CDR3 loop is CASSSGKETQYF. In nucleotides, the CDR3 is TGTGCCAGCAGTTCGGGGAAAGAGACCCAGTACTTC.

CDR3 protein: CAGGGRGLGFGTEAFF. The CDR3 nucleotides read TGTGCCGGGGGCGGCAGGGGGCTCGGATTCGGCACTGAAGCTTTCTTT. This chain links TRBV21-1 with TRBJ1-1; the DNA was not used to check the table's D call, TRBD1. TRBV21-1 corresponds to a pseudogene. The CDR3 length is 16 residues.

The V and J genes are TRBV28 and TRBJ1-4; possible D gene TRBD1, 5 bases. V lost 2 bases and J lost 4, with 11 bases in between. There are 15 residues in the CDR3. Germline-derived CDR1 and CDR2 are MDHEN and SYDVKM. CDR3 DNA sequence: TGTGCCAGCAGTTTAGCTCCGACAGTTAATGAAAAACTGTTTTTT. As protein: CASSLAPTVNEKLFF.

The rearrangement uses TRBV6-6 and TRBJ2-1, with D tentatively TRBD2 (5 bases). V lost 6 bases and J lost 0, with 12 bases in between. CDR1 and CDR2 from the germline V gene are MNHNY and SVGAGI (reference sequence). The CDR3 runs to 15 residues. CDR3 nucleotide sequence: TGTGCCAGCAGCTTAGCGAGAAGCTCCTACAATGAGCAGTTCTTC. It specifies CASSLARSSYNEQFF.

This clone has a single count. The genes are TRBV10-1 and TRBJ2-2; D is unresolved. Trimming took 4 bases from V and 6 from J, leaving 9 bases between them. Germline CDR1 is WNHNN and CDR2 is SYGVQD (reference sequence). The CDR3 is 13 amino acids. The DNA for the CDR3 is TGCGCCAGCAGTGCTGCAGGTGCCGGGGAGCTGTTTTTT. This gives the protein CASSAAGAGELFF.

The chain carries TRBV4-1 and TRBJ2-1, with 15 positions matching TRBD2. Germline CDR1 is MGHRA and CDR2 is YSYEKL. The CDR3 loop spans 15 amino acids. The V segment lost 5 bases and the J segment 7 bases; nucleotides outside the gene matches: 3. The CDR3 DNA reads TGCGCCAGCAGCGAGGGACTAGCGGGAGGAAATGAGCAGTTCTTC. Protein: CASSEGLAGGNEQFF.

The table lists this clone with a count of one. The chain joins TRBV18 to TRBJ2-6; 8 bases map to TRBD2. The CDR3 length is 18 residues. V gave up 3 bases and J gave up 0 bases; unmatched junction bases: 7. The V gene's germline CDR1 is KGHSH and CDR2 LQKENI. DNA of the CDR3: TGTGCCAGCTCACCCCGATTTGGGACTAGCTCTGGGGCCAACGTCCTGACTTTC. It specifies CASSPRFGTSSGANVLTF. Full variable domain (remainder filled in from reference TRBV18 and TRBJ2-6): NAGVMQNPRHLVRRRGQEARLRCSPMKGHSHVYWYRQLPEEGLKFMVYLQKENIIDESGMPKERFSAEFPKEGPSILRIQQVVRGDSAAYFCASSPRFGTSSGANVLTFGAGSRLTVL.

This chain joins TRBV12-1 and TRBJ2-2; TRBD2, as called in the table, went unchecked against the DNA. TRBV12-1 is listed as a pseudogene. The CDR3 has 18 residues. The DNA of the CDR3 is TGTGCCAGCAGCCTGGGGTTGAGACTAGCAAGGCCCACCGGGGAGCTGTTTTTT. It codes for CASSLGLRLARPTGELFF.

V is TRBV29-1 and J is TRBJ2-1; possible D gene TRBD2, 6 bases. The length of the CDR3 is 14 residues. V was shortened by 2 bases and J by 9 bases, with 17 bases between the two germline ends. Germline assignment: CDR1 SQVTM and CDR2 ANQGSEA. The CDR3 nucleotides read TGCAGCGTTGAACCCGAGGACGACGGGGGTGAGCAGTTCTTC. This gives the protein CSVEPEDDGGEQFF.

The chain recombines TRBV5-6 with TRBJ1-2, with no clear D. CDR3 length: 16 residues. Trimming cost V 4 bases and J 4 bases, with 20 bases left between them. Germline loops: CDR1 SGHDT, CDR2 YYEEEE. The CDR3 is CASSLRDGWRSYGYTF. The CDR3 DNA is TGTGCCAGCAGCCTCCGCGATGGGTGGAGGTCCTATGGCTACACCTTC.

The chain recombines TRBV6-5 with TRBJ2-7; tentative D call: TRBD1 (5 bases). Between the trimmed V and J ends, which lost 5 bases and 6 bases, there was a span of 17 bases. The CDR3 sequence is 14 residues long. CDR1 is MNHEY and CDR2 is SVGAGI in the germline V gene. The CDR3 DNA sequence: TGTGCCAGCAGTCAGCAGTCTAGGGGAAGCGAGCAGTACTTC. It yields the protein CASSQQSRGSEQYF.

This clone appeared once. CDR3 loop: CASRGPPYPYYGYTF. The DNA of the CDR3 is TGTGCCAGCAGGGGCCCCCCCTACCCTTACTATGGCTACACCTTC. J is TRBJ1-2 and V is TRBV5-6; D remains unclear. V gave up 5 bases and J gave up 3 bases, with 17 bases separating them. The CDR3 consists of 15 residues. Germline V lookup: CDR1 SGHDT, CDR2 YYEEEE.

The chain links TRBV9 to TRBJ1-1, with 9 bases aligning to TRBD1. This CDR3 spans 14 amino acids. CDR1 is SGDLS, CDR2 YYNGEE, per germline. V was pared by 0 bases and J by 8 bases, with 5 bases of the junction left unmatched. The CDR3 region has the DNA TGTGCCAGCAGCGTAGGACAGGGGGGCAAGGAAGCTTTCTTT. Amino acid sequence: CASSVGQGGKEAFF.

CDR3: CATSRGAHKEAFF. Written as DNA, the CDR3 is TGTGCCACTTCCCGCGGGGCCCATAAGGAAGCTTTCTTT. This chain links TRBV19 with TRBJ1-1, with TRBD1 as a possible D gene (5 bases). The V gene's germline CDR1 is LNHDA and CDR2 SQIVND (reference sequence). There are 13 residues in the CDR3. The ends were cut back, 10 bases at V and 8 bases at J, with 20 bases in the middle.

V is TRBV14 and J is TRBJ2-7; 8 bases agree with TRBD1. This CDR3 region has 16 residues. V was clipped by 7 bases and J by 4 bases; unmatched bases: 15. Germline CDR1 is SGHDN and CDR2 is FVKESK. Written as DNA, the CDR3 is TGTGCCAGCACCCCAAACCCCGGGACAGGCCCGTACGAGCAGTACTTC. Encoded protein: CASTPNPGTGPYEQYF.

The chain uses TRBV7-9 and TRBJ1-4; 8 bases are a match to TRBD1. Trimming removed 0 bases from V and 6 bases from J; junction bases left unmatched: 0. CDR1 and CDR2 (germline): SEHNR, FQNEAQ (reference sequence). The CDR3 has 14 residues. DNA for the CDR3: TGTGCCAGCAGCTTAGCACAGGGGGATGAAAAACTGTTTTTT. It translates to CASSLAQGDEKLFF. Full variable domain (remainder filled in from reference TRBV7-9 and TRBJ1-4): DTGVSQNPRHKITKRGQNVTFRCDPISEHNRLYWYRQTLGQGPEFLTYFQNEAQLEKSRLLSDRFSAERPKGSFSTLEIQRTEQGDSAMYLCASSLAQGDEKLFFGSGTQLSVL.

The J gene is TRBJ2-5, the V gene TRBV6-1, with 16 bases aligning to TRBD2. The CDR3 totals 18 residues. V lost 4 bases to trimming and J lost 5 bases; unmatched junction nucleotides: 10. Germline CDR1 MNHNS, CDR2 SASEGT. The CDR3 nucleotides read TGTGCCAGCAGTGGAGGGACTAGCGGGGGGGCGGAAGCGGAGACCCAGTACTTC. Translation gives CASSGGTSGGAEAETQYF.

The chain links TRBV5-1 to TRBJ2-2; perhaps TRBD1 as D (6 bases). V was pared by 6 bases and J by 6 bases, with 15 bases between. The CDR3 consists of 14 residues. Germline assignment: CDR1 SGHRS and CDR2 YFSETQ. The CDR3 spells CASTSNQGPGELFF. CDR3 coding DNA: TGCGCCAGCACCTCGAACCAGGGGCCCGGGGAGCTGTTTTTT.

The CDR3 bases are TGTGCCAGCAGCTTAGAGCGGAGGGAAAATGAGCAGTTCTTC. Its translation: CASSLERRENEQFF. The chain is built from TRBV11-3 and TRBJ2-1; D is perhaps TRBD2 (6 bases). The CDR3 is 14 residues long. Germline CDR1 reads SGHNT; CDR2 reads YENEEA. Trimming left V 0 bases short and J 7 bases short, with 10 bases between.

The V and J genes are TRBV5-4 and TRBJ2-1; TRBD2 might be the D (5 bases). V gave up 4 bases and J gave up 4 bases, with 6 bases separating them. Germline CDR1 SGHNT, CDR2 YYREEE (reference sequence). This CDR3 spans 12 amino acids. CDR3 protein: CASSRGYNEQFF. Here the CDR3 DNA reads TGTGCCAGCAGCCGAGGGTACAATGAGCAGTTCTTC. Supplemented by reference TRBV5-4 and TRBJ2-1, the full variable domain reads ETGVTQSPTHLIKTRGQQVTLRCSSQSGHNTVSWYQQALGQGPQFIFQYYREEENGRGNFPPRFSGLQFPNYSSELNVNALELDDSALYLCASSRGYNEQFFGPGTRLTVL.

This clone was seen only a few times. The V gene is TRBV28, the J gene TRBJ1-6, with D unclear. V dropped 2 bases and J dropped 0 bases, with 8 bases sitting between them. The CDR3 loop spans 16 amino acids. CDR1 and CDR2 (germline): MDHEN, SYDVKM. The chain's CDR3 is CASSLRQDSYNSPLHF. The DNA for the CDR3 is TGTGCCAGCAGTTTACGGCAGGACTCCTATAATTCACCCCTCCACTTT.

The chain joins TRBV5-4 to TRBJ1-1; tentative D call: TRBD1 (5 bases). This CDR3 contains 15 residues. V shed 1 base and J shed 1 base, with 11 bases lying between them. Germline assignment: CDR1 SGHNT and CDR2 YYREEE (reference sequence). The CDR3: CASSLNRPKNTEAFF. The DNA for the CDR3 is TGTGCCAGCAGCTTGAACAGGCCCAAGAACACTGAAGCTTTCTTT. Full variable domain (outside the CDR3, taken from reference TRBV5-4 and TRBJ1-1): ETGVTQSPTHLIKTRGQQVTLRCSSQSGHNTVSWYQQALGQGPQFIFQYYREEENGRGNFPPRFSGLQFPNYSSELNVNALELDDSALYLCASSLNRPKNTEAFFGQGTRLTVV.

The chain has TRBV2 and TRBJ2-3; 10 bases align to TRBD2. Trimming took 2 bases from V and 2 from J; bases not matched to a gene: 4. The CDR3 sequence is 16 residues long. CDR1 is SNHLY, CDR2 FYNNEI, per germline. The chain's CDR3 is CASSERLAGHTDTQYF. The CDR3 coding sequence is TGTGCCAGCAGTGAACGACTAGCGGGCCACACAGATACGCAGTATTTT.